This T cell receptor (beta chain) was identified during a study of T cells in Graves' hyperthyroidism and ophthalmopathy. For the diagnoses, clinical symptoms, serum thyroxine and TRAb, thyroid ultrasound and orbital computed tomography were used. This CDR3 is 12 amino acids long. Germline V CDR1 and CDR2: SGHVS, FNYEAQ. The ends were cut back, 0 bases at V and 10 bases at J, with 7 bases in the middle. General study findings and limits: Most thyroid clonotypes with frequency above 0.001 were detected in blood. In validation, the model predicted ophthalmopathy. These predictions came a median approximately 6.5 months before onset.

On this clonotype itself: As yet, its antigen is unknown. This may be a read error, as it is one base from a much larger clone.

It was RNA transcripts that yielded the amplified TCR beta CDR3 regions. RT-PCR in the first round (using the HTBI primer set) targeted the TCR CDR3. TCRdb processed the multiplex PCR reads anew with MiXCR; each CDR3 protein has one entry. The sample carries 300,000 or so distinct CDR3 sequences, 17% recorded once. The genes are TRBV7-6 and TRBJ2-1, with D maybe TRBD1 (6 bases). The source is a woman between 55 and 75 years old with Graves' ophthalmopathy. The sequenced sample was blood. The CDR3 reads CASSLARGEQFF. The CDR3 nucleotides read TGTGCCAGCAGCTTAGCAAGGGGGGAGCAGTTCTTC.